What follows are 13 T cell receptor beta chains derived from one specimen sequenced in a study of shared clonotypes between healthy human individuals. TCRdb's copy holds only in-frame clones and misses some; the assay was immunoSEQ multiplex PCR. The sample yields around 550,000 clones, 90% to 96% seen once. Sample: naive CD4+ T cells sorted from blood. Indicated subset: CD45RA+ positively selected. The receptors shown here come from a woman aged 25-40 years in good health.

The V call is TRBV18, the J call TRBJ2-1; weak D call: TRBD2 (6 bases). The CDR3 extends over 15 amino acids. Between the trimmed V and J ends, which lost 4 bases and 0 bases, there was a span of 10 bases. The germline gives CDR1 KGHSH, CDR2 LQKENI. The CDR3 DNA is TGTGCCAGCTCACAGGGCGGGAACTCCTACAATGAGCAGTTCTTC. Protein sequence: CASSQGGNSYNEQFF. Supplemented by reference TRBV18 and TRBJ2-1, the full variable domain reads NAGVMQNPRHLVRRRGQEARLRCSPMKGHSHVYWYRQLPEEGLKFMVYLQKENIIDESGMPKERFSAEFPKEGPSILRIQQVVRGDSAAYFCASSQGGNSYNEQFFGPGTRLTVL.

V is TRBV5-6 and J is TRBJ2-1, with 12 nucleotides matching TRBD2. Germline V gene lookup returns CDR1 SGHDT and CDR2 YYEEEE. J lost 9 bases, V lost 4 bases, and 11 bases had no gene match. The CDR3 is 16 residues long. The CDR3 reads CASSELLAGGLPEQFF. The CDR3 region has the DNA TGTGCCAGCAGCGAATTACTAGCGGGAGGTTTACCTGAGCAGTTCTTC.

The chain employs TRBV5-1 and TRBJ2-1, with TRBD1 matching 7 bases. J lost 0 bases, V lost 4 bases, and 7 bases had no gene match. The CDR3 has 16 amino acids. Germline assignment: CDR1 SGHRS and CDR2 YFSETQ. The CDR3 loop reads CASSLRQGSSYNEQFF. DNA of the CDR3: TGCGCCAGCAGCCTAAGACAGGGAAGCTCCTACAATGAGCAGTTCTTC.

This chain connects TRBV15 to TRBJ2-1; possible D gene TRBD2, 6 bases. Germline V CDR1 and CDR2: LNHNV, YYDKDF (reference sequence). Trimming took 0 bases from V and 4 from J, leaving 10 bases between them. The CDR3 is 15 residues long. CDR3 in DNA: TGTGCCACCAGCAGAGATTGGGACTTATACAATGAGCAGTTCTTC. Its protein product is CATSRDWDLYNEQFF.

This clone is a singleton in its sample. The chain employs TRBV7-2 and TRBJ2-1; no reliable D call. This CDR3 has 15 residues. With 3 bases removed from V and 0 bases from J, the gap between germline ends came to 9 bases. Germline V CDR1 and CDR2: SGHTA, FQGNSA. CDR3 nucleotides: TGTGCCAGCAGCTTCTCCGAAAGCTCCTACAATGAGCAGTTCTTC. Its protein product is CASSFSESSYNEQFF.

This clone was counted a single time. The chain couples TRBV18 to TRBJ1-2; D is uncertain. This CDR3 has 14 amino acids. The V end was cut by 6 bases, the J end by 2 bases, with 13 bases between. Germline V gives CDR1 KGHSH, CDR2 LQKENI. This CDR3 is CASSRGNGNYGYTF. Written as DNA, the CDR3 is TGTGCCAGCTCTCGAGGCAATGGGAACTATGGCTACACCTTC.

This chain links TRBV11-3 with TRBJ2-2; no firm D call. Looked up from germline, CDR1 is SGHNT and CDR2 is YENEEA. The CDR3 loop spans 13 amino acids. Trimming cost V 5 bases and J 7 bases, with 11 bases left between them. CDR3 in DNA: TGTGCCAGCAGCCCATTTCTCGGCGGGGAGCTGTTTTTT. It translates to CASSPFLGGELFF.

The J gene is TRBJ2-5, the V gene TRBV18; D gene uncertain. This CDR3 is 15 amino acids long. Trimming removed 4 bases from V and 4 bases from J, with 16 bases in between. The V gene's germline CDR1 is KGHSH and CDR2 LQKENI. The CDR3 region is CASSRKPGPAETQYF. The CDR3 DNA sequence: TGTGCCAGCTCACGAAAACCTGGGCCGGCAGAGACCCAGTACTTC.

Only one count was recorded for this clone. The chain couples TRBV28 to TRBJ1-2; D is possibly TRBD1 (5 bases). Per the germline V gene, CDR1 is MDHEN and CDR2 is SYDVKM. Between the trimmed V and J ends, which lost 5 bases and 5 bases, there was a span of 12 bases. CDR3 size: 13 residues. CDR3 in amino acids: CASSPGTGYGYTF. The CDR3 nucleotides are TGTGCCAGCAGTCCTGGGACGGGATATGGCTACACCTTC.

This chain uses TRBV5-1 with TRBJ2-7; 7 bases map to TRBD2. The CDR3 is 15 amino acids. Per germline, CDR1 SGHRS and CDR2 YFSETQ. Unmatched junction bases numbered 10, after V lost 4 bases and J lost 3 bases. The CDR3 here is CASSPSGGEDYEQYF. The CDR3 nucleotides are TGCGCCAGCAGCCCCTCTGGGGGGGAGGACTACGAGCAGTACTTC.

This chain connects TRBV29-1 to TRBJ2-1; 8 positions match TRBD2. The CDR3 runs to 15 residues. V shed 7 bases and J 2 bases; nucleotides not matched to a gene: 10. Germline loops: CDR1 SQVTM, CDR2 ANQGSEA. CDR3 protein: CSARRTSGAYNEQFF. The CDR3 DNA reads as TGCAGCGCCCGCCGTACTAGCGGTGCCTACAATGAGCAGTTCTTC.

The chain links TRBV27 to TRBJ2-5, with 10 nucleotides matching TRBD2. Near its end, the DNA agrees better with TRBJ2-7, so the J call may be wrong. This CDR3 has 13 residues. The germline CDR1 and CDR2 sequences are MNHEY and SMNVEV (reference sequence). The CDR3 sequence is CASTAAGGYEQYF. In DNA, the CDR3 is TGTGCCAGCACGGCAGCGGGAGGGTACGAGCAGTACTTC.

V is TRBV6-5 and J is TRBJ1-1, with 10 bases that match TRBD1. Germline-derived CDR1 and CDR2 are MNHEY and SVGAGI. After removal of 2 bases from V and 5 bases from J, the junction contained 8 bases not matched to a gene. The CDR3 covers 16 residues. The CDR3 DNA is TGTGCCAGCAGTTACACGCCGGGACAGGGGTTTACTGAAGCTTTCTTT. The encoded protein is CASSYTPGQGFTEAFF.